Below, one T cell receptor beta chain is given with its context. No antigen is known for it. A much larger clonotype is one base distant, so this may be a read error. This sample was taken from a study of metastatic and nonmetastatic thyroid tumors. About the research overall: Both malignant and benign thyroid patients supplied peripheral blood and tumor or nodule tissue samples, across which the repertoires of these patients were then compared.

All patients were untreated before thyroid surgery. This CDR3 contains 13 residues. Germline CDR1 SGHRS, CDR2 YFSETQ. Findings of the study overall: Across blood and tumor, TCR beta diversity in malignant thyroid tumors was reportedly significantly higher than in benign nodules.

Per the original data handling: Variation in CDR3 across clinicopathological groups served as the basis for constructing a distant-metastasis classifier in papillary thyroid cancer. TCRdb reprocessed the PCR reads using MiXCR. These V and J calls derive from TCRdb rather than the authors' analysis. This sample has around 19,000 clones, with 11% found just once. This TCR came from a female donor with papillary thyroid cancer or a benign thyroid nodule (not recorded which). Some clones in this sample may be carry-over from other donors' samples. Source material: blood. The rearrangement uses TRBV5-1 and TRBJ1-1, with no clear D. The DNA of the CDR3 is TGCGCCGGCAGCTTGGAAGGGAACACTGAAGCTTTCTTT. Translating gives CAGSLEGNTEAFF.